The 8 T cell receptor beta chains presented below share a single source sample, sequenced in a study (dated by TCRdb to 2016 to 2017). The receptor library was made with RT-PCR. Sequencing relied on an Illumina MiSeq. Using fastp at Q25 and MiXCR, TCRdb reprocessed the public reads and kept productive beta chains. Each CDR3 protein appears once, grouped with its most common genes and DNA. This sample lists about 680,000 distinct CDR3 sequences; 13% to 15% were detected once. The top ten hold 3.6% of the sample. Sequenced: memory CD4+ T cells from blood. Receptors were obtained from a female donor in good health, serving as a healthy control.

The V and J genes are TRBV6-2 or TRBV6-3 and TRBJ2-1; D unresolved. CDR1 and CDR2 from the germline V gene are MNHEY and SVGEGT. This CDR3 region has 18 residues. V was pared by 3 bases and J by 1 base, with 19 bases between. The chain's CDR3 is CASSYPLHPAVSYNEQFF. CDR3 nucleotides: TGTGCCAGCAGTTATCCTTTACACCCGGCGGTGTCCTACAATGAGCAGTTCTTC.

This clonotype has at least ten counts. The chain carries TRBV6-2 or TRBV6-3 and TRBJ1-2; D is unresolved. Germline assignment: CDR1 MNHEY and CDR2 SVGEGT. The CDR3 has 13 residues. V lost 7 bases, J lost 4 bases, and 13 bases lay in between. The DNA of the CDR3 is TGTGCCAGCAACCCTCGGGAGCGCTATGGCTACACCTTC. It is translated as CASNPRERYGYTF.

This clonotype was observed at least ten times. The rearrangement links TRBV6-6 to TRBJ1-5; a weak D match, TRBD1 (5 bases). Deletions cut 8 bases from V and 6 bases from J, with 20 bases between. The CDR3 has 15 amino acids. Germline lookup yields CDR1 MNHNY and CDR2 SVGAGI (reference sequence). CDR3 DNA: TGTGCCAGCGCGTCAGCTTTAGGGGTCAGTCAGCCCCAGCATTTT. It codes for CASASALGVSQPQHF.

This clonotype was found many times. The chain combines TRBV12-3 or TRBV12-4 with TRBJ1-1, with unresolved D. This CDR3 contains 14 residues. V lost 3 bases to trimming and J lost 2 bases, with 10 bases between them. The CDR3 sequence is CASSLVPTNTEAFF. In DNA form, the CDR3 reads TGTGCCAGCAGTTTGGTCCCGACTAACACTGAAGCTTTCTTT.

The CDR3 here is CASSIDSVKEQFF. CDR3 in DNA: TGTGCCAGTAGTATAGATTCGGTTAAAGAGCAGTTCTTC. The rearrangement joins TRBV19 to TRBJ2-1; D gene unclear. The length of the CDR3 is 13 residues. The V gene lost 0 bases and the J gene lost 10 bases, with 10 bases spanning the gap. Germline loops: CDR1 LNHDA, CDR2 SQIVND (reference sequence).

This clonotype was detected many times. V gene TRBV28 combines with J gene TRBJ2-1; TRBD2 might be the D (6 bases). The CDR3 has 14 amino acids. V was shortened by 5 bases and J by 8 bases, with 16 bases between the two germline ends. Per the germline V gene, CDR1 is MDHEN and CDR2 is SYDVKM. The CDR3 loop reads CASSIRRVLDEQFF. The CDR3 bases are TGTGCCAGCAGTATTAGGAGGGTTCTAGATGAGCAGTTCTTC.

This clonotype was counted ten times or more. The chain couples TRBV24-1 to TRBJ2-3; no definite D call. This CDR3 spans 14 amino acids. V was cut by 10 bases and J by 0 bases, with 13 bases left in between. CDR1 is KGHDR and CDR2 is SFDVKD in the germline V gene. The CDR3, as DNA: TGTGCCACGGGCTCGGGTGGAAGCACAGATACGCAGTATTTT. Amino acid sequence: CATGSGGSTDTQYF.

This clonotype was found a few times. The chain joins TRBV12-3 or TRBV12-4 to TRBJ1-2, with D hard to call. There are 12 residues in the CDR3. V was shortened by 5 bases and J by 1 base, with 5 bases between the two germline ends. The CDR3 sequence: CASSRFNYGYTF. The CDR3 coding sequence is TGTGCCAGCAGTCGATTTAACTATGGCTACACCTTC.